This T cell receptor (beta chain) was captured by sequencing in a study of T cell responses to AZD1222 COVID-19 vaccine (dated by TCRdb to about 2021). With regard to the full study: TCR sequencing covered 233 trial participants: approximately 200 given two doses of AZD1222 and approximately 26 given two doses of MenACWY control vaccine. Trial participants were enrolled into age subgroups of 18-55, 56-69 and 70-plus years, which contained about 150, 27 and 61 TCR-sequenced participants, respectively.

The sample's time point label is to be understood as: about 28 days (+/-7) after the second vaccine dose. AZD1222 recipients with second doses at about 4 weeks or about 12 weeks were pooled, because spike-specific TCR depth and breadth did not differ between schedules. Vaccinee samples came from UK trials COV001 and COV002, including a single-blind randomized controlled phase 2/3 trial of AZD1222 (ChAdOx1 nCoV-19) in healthy adults. For TCRbeta chain sequencing, PBMC samples were collected from trial participants at day 0 and at day 28 after the second dose. The CDR3 regions of human TCRbeta chains were analyzed by immunosequencing. The paper's data handling went like this. Repertoire TCRs were checked for matches against a reference library of SARS-CoV-2-specific TCRs that had been generated using the MIRA antigen-specificity platform. Breadth was defined as the fraction of unique TCRs that were SARS-CoV-2-associated, and depth was defined as the fraction of total T cells that were SARS-CoV-2-associated. Using the MIRA data, every spike-specific TCR was mapped to the spike region that the TCR reacted to and assigned to either a CD4 or a CD8 class. Log10-transformed breadth and depth values were compared by one-way ANOVA with Sidak's multiple comparisons tests. As stored in TCRdb, this immuneACCESS dataset retains in-frame rearrangements with V and J assigned. A fraction of the clones does not appear; measured against another copy, unresolved V genes explain less than half of the discrepancy, and the remainder lacks a known reason. The DNA was the basis for D and trimming; V, J and clone size are from that table. This sample holds approximately 93,000 clones; approximately 90% were observed only once. The top ten hold about 6.1% of the sample.

Results and caveats for the whole study, not just this receptor: The 56-69-year group was small, and its depth increase did not reach significance, likely because of low power. Conclusions about previously exposed vaccinees are limited, since just 6 or 7 AZD1222 recipients were seropositive for SARS-CoV-2 at baseline. Because no day 14 peak-response samples were available, repertoires were characterized only after the peak T cell response. Reportedly, close to half of the unique spike-specific TCRs recognized epitopes lying outside the regions that are mutated in the B.1.351 and B.1.1.7 variants. Vaccine-associated CD4 TCRs spanned the whole spike protein, with dominant responses in regions 160-218 and 743-854. Most participants were white British and females outnumbered males, and the authors suggested that clonal diversity may have been underestimated. A significant rise in spike-specific TCR breadth and depth was observed after two AZD1222 doses relative to day 0 and relative to MenACWY recipients.

This clone was observed a single time. Its cognate antigen has yet to be identified. Base qualities are missing; no much larger clone stands one base away. Additional DNA sequences in this sample encode the identical CDR3. The sequencing used peripheral blood, collected 28 days after the second AZD1222 dose. This receptor was identified in an adult who received the AZD1222 COVID-19 vaccine.

The DNA sequence is TGTGCCACCAGATCCTCCTACAATGAGCAGTTCTTC. Translation gives CATRSSYNEQFF. The rearranged segments are TRBV24-1 and TRBJ2-1; the D gene assignment is ambiguous. V gives up 7 bases and J gives up 0 bases, and the segment between their germline ends measures 3 bases. From the cysteine up to the phenylalanine, the CDR3 has a length of 12 residues. Only the CDR3 part of the read is kept: 36 bases, read in frame from the first base. According to the germline V gene, CDR1 reads KGHDR and CDR2 reads SFDVKD.